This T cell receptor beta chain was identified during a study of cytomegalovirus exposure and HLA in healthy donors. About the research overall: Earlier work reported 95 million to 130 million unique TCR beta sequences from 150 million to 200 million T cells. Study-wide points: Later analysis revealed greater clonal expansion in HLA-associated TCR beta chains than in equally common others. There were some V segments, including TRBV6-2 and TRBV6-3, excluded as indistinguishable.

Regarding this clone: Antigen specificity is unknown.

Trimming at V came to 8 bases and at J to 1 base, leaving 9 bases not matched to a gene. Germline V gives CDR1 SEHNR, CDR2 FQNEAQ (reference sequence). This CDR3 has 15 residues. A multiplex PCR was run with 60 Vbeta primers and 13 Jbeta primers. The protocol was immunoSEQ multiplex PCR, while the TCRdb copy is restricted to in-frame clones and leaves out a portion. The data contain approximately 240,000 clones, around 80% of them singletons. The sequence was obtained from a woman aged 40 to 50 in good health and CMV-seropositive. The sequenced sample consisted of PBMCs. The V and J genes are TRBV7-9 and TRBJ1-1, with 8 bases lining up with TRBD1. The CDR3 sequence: CASGLQGEGNTEAFF. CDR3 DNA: TGTGCCAGCGGTTTACAGGGGGAAGGGAACACTGAAGCTTTCTTT.